This T cell receptor beta chain is drawn from a study of identical twins. Study-level results: The study found that models underestimated out-of-frame TCR alpha sharing in monozygotic twins.

This clonotype appeared a few times. Its antigen is not identified. TCRdb recomputed calls from the 5' RACE reads with MiXCR, one row per CDR3 protein. The sample includes some 730,000 distinct CDR3 sequences, roughly 20% seen only once; the top ten take around 13%. This CDR3 is built from 16 residues. J was trimmed by 2 bases and V by 2 bases; bases with no gene match: 1. Looked up from germline, CDR1 is SGDLS and CDR2 is YYNGEE. A further study also used this sample, focusing on T cells expressing NK-cell markers. This second report adds: According to the study, TCR beta repertoires originated from sorted CD3+CD56+NKG2C+, CD3+CD56+NKG2C- and CD3+CD56-NKG2C+ T cells.

Sequenced sample: PBMCs. The source of this sequence is a young woman in good health. This chain connects TRBV9 to TRBJ2-3; 14 positions match TRBD2. Written as DNA, the CDR3 is TGTGCCAGCAGCGTGACTAGCGGGGGGGCCACAGATACGCAGTATTTT. It yields the protein CASSVTSGGATDTQYF. Using reference TRBV9 and TRBJ2-3 for the parts outside the CDR3, the full variable domain is DSGVTQTPKHLITATGQRVTLRCSPRSGDLSVYWYQQSLDQGLQFLIQYYNGEERAKGNILERFSAQQFPDLHSELNLSSLELGDSALYFCASSVTSGGATDTQYFGPGTRLTVL.